This passage covers 17 T cell receptor beta chains from one sample sequenced in a study of blood T cell repertoires in COVID-19. Method: immunoSEQ multiplex PCR; TCRdb's copy keeps in-frame clones and lacks some. The data hold about 280,000 clones, with 85% observed a single time. Sequenced sample: PBMCs or T cells enriched from blood (not recorded which). Receptors originate from a woman aged 50 to 65 who had recovered from COVID-19.

This sequence joins TRBV29-1 and TRBJ2-2; 7 bases align to TRBD2. In germline, CDR1 is SQVTM, CDR2 ANQGSEA. The length of the CDR3 is 12 residues. V trimming: 8 bases; J trimming: 8 bases; junction bases outside the gene matches: 8. The CDR3 DNA reads as TGCAGCATCCTAGCGGACGGAGGGGAGCTGTTTTTT. This translates into CSILADGGELFF.

This clone was recorded a few times. The V and J genes are TRBV10-2 and TRBJ2-7; no clear D. Germline V gene sequence: CDR1 WSHSY, CDR2 SAAADI. The CDR3 runs to 11 residues. V shed 4 bases and J shed 1 base, with 2 bases lying between them. The CDR3 DNA is TGCGCCAGCAGTGCTTCCTACGAGCAGTACTTC. This translates into CASSASYEQYF.

V usage is TRBV7-2 and J usage is TRBJ2-3; possibly TRBD1 for D (6 bases). The V gene's germline CDR1 is SGHTA and CDR2 FQGNSA. The V gene lost 1 base and the J gene lost 2 bases, with 13 bases spanning the gap. The CDR3 runs to 16 residues. CDR3 nucleotide sequence: TGTGCCAGCAGCTTAGGGGGCAGGGGATACACAGATACGCAGTATTTT. Protein: CASSLGGRGYTDTQYF.

The J gene is TRBJ1-2, the V gene TRBV9; tentative D call: TRBD1 (5 bases). V was pared by 4 bases and J by 0 bases, with 7 bases between. Per the germline V gene, CDR1 is SGDLS and CDR2 is YYNGEE. This CDR3 contains 13 residues. For the CDR3, the DNA is TGTGCCAGCAGCAGGGGATCTAACTATGGCTACACCTTC. Translating gives CASSRGSNYGYTF.

The chain uses TRBV27 and TRBJ2-7, with 7 bases matching TRBD1. Germline V lookup: CDR1 MNHEY, CDR2 SMNVEV (reference sequence). V lost 6 bases, J lost 5 bases, and 10 bases stayed unmatched. The CDR3 has 14 residues. For the CDR3, the DNA is TGTGCCAGCAGGGACCGGGACAGTGGCCACGAGCAGTACTTC. This translates into CASRDRDSGHEQYF.

The sample holds a few counts of this clone. CDR3 loop: CASSPRTSGPYEQYF. The CDR3 coding sequence is TGTGCCAGCAGCCCGAGGACTAGCGGGCCCTACGAGCAGTACTTC. The chain combines TRBV11-2 with TRBJ2-7; the match to TRBD2 covers 11 bases. Germline-derived CDR1 and CDR2 are SGHAT and FQNNGV. The length of the CDR3 is 15 residues. Germline trimming cut 5 bases from V and 2 bases from J; bases unmatched to any gene: 5. The entire variable domain, with the rest obtained from reference TRBV11-2 and TRBJ2-7, is as follows: EAGVAQSPRYKIIEKRQSVAFWCNPISGHATLYWYQQILGQGPKLLIQFQNNGVVDDSQLPKDRFSAERLKGVDSTLKIQPAKLEDSAVYLCASSPRTSGPYEQYFGPGTRLTVT.

This chain links TRBV5-6 with TRBJ1-1, with TRBD1 matching over 9 bases. V lost 4 bases, J lost 6 bases, and 7 bases stayed unmatched. The length of the CDR3 is 14 residues. Germline V gene data show CDR1 as SGHDT and CDR2 as YYEEEE. The DNA for the CDR3 is TGTGCCAGCAGCACGGGACAGGGTACCGCTGAAGCTTTCTTT. It codes for CASSTGQGTAEAFF.

The chain uses TRBV29-1 and TRBJ1-2, with 8 bases matching TRBD1. The germline gives CDR1 SQVTM, CDR2 ANQGSEA. The ends lost 4 bases at V and 2 bases at J; junction bases unmatched: 6. There are 14 residues in the CDR3. CDR3 coding DNA: TGCAGCGTTGGCCCGGGACAGGCAAACTATGGCTACACCTTC. Its translation is CSVGPGQANYGYTF.

J is TRBJ2-1 and V is TRBV18, with 12 bases aligning to TRBD1. CDR1 KGHSH and CDR2 LQKENI come from the germline V gene. The CDR3 sequence is 17 residues long. Losses at the gene ends were 2 bases for V and 6 bases for J; bases not matched to a gene: 8. This chain's CDR3 is CASSPVLRDRGLNEQFF. CDR3 nucleotides: TGTGCCAGCTCACCAGTTCTGAGGGACAGGGGGCTCAATGAGCAGTTCTTC. The whole variable domain, remainder taken from reference TRBV18 and TRBJ2-1, is NAGVMQNPRHLVRRRGQEARLRCSPMKGHSHVYWYRQLPEEGLKFMVYLQKENIIDESGMPKERFSAEFPKEGPSILRIQQVVRGDSAAYFCASSPVLRDRGLNEQFFGPGTRLTVL.

This chain connects TRBV2 to TRBJ1-2; the D gene is possibly TRBD1 (5 bases). Germline V gene data show CDR1 as SNHLY and CDR2 as FYNNEI. The CDR3 contains 12 residues. Trimming pared 6 bases from V and 4 bases from J, leaving 9 bases between. This CDR3 is CASRTGFYGYTF. CDR3 DNA: TGTGCCAGCAGAACAGGCTTCTATGGCTACACCTTC.

The rearrangement uses TRBV3-1 (or the pseudogene TRBV3-2) and TRBJ1-2; TRBD1 aligns across 9 bases. Germline V gives CDR1 LGHDT, CDR2 YNNKEL (reference sequence). J lost 8 bases, V lost 5 bases, and 9 bases had no gene match. The CDR3 loop spans 14 amino acids. The CDR3 region is CASSTAGTGFGYTF. The CDR3 bases are TGTGCCAGCAGCACGGCCGGGACAGGGTTCGGCTACACCTTC.

This clone showed up many times. CDR3 sequence reads: CASSRRTSGGETQYF. For the CDR3, the DNA is TGTGCCAGCAGCCGACGGACTAGCGGGGGAGAGACCCAGTACTTC. This chain connects TRBV3-1 (or the pseudogene TRBV3-2) to TRBJ2-5, with 13 bases lining up with TRBD2. Unmatched junction bases numbered 3, after V lost 4 bases and J lost 4 bases. Germline values: CDR1 LGHDT, CDR2 YNNKEL (reference sequence). The CDR3 runs 15 residues.

This chain joins TRBV15 and TRBJ1-5, with a possible D match to TRBD1 (5 bases). Trimming removed 0 bases from V and 6 bases from J, with 9 bases in between. This CDR3 spans 14 amino acids. Germline V lookup: CDR1 LNHNV, CDR2 YYDKDF (reference sequence). The CDR3 bases are TGTGCCACCAGCAGAGATGAAAGGGGTCAGCCCCAGCATTTT. Its protein is CATSRDERGQPQHF.

J is TRBJ1-6 and V is TRBV14; 9 bases map to TRBD1. Germline V gene sequence: CDR1 SGHDN, CDR2 FVKESK. The V segment lost 4 bases and the J segment 9 bases; nucleotides outside the gene matches: 10. The CDR3 extends over 16 amino acids. CDR3 sequence reads: CASSRDRAGLGSPLHF. In DNA, the CDR3 is TGTGCCAGCAGCCGGGACAGGGCAGGCCTGGGTTCACCCCTCCACTTT.

V gene TRBV3-1 (or the pseudogene TRBV3-2) combines with J gene TRBJ1-1; D remains ambiguous. This CDR3 region has 15 residues. The V end lost 1 base, the J end lost 1 base, and 10 bases lay between the germline ends. The V gene's germline CDR1 is LGHDT and CDR2 YNNKEL (reference sequence). CDR3 coding DNA: TGTGCCAGCAGCCAAGGGCGACGGGGGAACACTGAAGCTTTCTTT. Its translation is CASSQGRRGNTEAFF.

This chain joins TRBV4-3 and TRBJ2-1; possibly TRBD2 for D (5 bases). Trimming took 0 bases from V and 8 from J, leaving 14 bases between them. CDR1 and CDR2 from the germline V gene are LGHNA and YSLEER. This CDR3 is 15 amino acids long. The CDR3 reads CASSQDLGSGDEQFF. For the CDR3, the DNA is TGCGCCAGCAGCCAAGATCTAGGGAGTGGCGATGAGCAGTTCTTC.

The sample holds a few counts of this clone. Here the CDR3 DNA reads TGTGCCAGTAGTCTCCGGACAGGGGAAGGCAACGAGCAGTACTTC. Protein sequence: CASSLRTGEGNEQYF. The gene calls are TRBV19 and TRBJ2-7, with 9 bases fitting TRBD1. The CDR3 is made up of 15 amino acids. After removal of 5 bases from V and 5 bases from J, the junction contained 10 bases not matched to a gene. Germline assignment: CDR1 LNHDA and CDR2 SQIVND (reference sequence).